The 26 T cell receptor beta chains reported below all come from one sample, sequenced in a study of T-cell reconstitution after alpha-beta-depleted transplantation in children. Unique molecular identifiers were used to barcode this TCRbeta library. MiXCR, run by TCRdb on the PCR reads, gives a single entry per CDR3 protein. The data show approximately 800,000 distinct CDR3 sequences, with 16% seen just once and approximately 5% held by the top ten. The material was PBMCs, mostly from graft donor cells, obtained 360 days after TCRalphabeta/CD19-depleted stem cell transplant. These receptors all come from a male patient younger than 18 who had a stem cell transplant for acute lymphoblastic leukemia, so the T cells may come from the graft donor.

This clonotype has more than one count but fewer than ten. DNA for the CDR3: TGTGCCAGCAGCTTAAAAACTAGCGGGAGTAAAGCAGATACGCAGTATTTT. Its protein is CASSLKTSGSKADTQYF. The chain is built from TRBV7-9 and TRBJ2-3; 11 positions match TRBD2. CDR3 size: 17 residues. Germline V lookup: CDR1 SEHNR, CDR2 FQNEAQ (reference sequence). Unmatched junction bases numbered 8, after V lost 2 bases and J lost 4 bases.

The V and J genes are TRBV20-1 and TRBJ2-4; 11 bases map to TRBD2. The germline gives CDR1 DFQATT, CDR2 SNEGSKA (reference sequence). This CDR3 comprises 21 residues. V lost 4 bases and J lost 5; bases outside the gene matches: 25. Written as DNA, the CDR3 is TGCAGTGCTAAGAACTTGGGCCGGGGGAGTAGCGGGAGGGCCGCCCAAAACATTCAGTACTTC. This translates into CSAKNLGRGSSGRAAQNIQYF.

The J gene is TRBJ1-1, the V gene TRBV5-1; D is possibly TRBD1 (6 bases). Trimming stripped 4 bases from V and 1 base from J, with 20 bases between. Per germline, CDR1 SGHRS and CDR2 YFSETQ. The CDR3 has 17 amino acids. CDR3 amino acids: CASSPGRGAGGNTEAFF. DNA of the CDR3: TGCGCCAGCAGCCCGGGGCGGGGGGCCGGTGGGAACACTGAAGCTTTCTTT.

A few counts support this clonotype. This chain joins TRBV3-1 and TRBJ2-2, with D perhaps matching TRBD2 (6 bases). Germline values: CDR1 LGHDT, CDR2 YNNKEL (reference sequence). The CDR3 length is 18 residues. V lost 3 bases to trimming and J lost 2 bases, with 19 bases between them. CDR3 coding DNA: TGTGCCAGCAGCCACACCCCCCGGGACTGGGAAAACACCGGGGAGCTGTTTTTT. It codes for CASSHTPRDWENTGELFF. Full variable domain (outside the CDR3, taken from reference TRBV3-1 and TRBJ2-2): DTAVSQTPKYLVTQMGNDKSIKCEQNLGHDTMYWYKQDSKKFLKIMFSYNNKELIINETVPNRFSPKSPDKAHLNLHINSLELGDSAVYFCASSHTPRDWENTGELFFGEGSRLTVL.

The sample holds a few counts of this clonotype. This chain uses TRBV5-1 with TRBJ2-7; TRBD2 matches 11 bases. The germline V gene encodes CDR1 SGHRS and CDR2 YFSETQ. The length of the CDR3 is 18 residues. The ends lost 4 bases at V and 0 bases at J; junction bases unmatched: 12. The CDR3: CASSLRSLTSGDSYEQYF. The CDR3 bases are TGCGCCAGCAGCCTCCGTTCTCTGACTAGCGGGGACTCCTACGAGCAGTACTTC.

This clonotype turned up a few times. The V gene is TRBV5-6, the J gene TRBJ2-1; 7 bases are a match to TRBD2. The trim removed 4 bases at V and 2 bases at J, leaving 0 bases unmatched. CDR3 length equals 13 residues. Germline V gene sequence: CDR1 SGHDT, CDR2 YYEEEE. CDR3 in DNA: TGTGCCAGCAGCGGGGGGGCCTACAATGAGCAGTTCTTC. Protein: CASSGGAYNEQFF. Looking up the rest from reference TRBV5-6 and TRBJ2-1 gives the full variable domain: DAGVTQSPTHLIKTRGQQVTLRCSPKSGHDTVSWYQQALGQGPQFIFQYYEEEERQRGNFPDRFSGHQFPNYSSELNVNALLLGDSALYLCASSGGAYNEQFFGPGTRLTVL.

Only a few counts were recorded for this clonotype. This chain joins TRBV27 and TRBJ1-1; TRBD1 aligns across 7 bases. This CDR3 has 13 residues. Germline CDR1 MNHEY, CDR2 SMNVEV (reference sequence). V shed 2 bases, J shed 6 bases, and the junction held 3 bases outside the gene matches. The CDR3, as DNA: TGTGCCAGCAGTTTAACAGGGGTGGCTGAAGCTTTCTTT. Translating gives CASSLTGVAEAFF.

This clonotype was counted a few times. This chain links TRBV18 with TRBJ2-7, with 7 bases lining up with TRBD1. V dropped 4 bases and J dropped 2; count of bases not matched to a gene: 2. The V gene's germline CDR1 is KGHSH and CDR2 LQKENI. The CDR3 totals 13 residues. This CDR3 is CASSRTGPYEQYF. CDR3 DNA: TGTGCCAGCTCACGGACAGGACCCTACGAGCAGTACTTC. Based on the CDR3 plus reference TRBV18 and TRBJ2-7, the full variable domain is NAGVMQNPRHLVRRRGQEARLRCSPMKGHSHVYWYRQLPEEGLKFMVYLQKENIIDESGMPKERFSAEFPKEGPSILRIQQVVRGDSAAYFCASSRTGPYEQYFGPGTRLTVT.

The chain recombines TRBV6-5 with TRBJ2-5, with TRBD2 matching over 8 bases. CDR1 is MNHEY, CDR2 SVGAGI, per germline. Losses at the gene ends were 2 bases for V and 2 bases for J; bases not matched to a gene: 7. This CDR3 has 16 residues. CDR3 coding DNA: TGTGCCAGCAGTTACGAAGCGGGAGTGGGTCAAGAGACCCAGTACTTC. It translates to CASSYEAGVGQETQYF.

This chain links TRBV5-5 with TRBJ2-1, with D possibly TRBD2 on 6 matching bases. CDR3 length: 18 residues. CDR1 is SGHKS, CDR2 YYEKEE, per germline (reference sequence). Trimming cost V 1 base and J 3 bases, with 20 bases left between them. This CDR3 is CASSLLPGLELYYNEQFF. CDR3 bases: TGTGCCAGCAGCTTGCTACCGGGACTCGAATTGTACTACAATGAGCAGTTCTTC.

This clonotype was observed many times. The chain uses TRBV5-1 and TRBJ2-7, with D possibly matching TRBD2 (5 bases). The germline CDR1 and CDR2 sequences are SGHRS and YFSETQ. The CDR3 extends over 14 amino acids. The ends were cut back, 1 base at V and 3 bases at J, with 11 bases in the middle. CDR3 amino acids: CASSLNREVYEQYF. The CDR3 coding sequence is TGCGCCAGCAGCTTGAACCGGGAAGTCTACGAGCAGTACTTC.

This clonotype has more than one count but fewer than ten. CDR3: CASSRSAFGNTGELFF. The CDR3 DNA reads as TGTGCCAGCAGCCGGAGCGCCTTTGGGAACACCGGGGAGCTGTTTTTT. This sequence joins TRBV7-2 and TRBJ2-2, with D unresolved. The CDR3 extends over 16 amino acids. With 5 bases removed from V and 1 base from J, the gap between germline ends came to 14 bases. CDR1 SGHTA and CDR2 FQGNSA come from the germline V gene.

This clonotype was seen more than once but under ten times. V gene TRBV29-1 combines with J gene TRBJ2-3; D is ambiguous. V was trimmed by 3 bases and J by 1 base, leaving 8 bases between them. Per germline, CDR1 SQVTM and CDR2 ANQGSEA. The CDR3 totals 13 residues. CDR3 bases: TGCAGCGTTGATTGGTTCCGCACAGATACGCAGTATTTT. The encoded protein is CSVDWFRTDTQYF.

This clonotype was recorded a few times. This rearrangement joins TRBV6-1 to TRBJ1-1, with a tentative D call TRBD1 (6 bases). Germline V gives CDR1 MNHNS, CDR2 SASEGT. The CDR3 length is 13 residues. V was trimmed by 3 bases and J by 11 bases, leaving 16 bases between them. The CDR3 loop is CASSENREARAFF. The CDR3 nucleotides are TGTGCCAGCAGTGAGAACAGGGAGGCGCGGGCTTTCTTT.

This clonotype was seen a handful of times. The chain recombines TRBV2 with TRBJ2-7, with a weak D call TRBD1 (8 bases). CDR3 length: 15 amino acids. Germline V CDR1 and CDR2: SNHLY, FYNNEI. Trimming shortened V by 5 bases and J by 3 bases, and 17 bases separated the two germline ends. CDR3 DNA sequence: TGTGCCAGCAGTACTCTACAGGGGGGGCTCTACGAGCAGTACTTC. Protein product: CASSTLQGGLYEQYF.

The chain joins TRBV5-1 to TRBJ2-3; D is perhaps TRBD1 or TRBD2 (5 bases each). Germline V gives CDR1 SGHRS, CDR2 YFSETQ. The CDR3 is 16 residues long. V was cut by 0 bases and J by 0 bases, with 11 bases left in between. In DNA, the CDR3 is TGCGCCAGCAGCTTGGTGAGGGGCAGAAGCACAGATACGCAGTATTTT. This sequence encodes CASSLVRGRSTDTQYF. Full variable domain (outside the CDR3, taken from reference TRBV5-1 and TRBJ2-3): KAGVTQTPRYLIKTRGQQVTLSCSPISGHRSVSWYQQTPGQGLQFLFEYFSETQRNKGNFPGRFSGRQFSNSRSEMNVSTLELGDSALYLCASSLVRGRSTDTQYFGPGTRLTVL.

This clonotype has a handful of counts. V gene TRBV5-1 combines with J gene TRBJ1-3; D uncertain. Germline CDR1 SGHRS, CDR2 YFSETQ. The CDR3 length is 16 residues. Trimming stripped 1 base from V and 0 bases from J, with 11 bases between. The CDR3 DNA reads TGCGCCAGCAGCTTGCTCCAGTCGCACTCTGGAAACACCATATATTTT. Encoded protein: CASSLLQSHSGNTIYF.

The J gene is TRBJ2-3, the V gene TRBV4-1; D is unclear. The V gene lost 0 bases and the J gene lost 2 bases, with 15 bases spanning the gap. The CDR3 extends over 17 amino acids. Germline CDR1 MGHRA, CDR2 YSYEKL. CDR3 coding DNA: TGCGCCAGCAGCCAAGATCGCGGCCAGCCGCTCACAGATACGCAGTATTTT. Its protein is CASSQDRGQPLTDTQYF.

DNA of the CDR3: TGTGCCAGCATCGGAAAGGGACAGGGGGCTCGACTTGAGCTCGGTGAAAAACTGTTTTTT. Translating it yields CASIGKGQGARLELGEKLFF. The V and J genes are TRBV25-1 and TRBJ1-4; 12 bases align to TRBD1. The CDR3 sequence is 20 residues long. The V gene end was trimmed by 7 bases and the J gene end by 7 bases; junction bases not matched to a gene: 22. The V gene's germline CDR1 is MGHDK and CDR2 SYGVNS.

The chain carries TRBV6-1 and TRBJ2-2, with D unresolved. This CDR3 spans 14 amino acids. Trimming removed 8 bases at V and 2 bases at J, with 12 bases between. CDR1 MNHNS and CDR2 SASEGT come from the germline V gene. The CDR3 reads CASRDGLNTGELFF. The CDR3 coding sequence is TGTGCCAGCCGAGACGGCCTTAACACCGGGGAGCTGTTTTTT.

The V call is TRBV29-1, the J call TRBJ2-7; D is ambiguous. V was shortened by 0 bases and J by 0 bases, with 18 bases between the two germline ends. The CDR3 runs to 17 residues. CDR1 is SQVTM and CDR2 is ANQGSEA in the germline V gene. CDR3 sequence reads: CSVEDRRADGHSYEQYF. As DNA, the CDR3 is TGCAGCGTTGAAGATCGAAGGGCGGACGGCCACTCCTACGAGCAGTACTTC.

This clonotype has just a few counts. The CDR3, as DNA: TGTGCCAGCAGTCTCCGGGACAGGGGATTCGATGGCTACACCTTC. It is translated as CASSLRDRGFDGYTF. The rearrangement joins TRBV12-3 or TRBV12-4 to TRBJ1-2; TRBD1 aligns across 10 bases. The junction had 9 bases not matched to a gene; V was cut back by 5 bases and J by 6 bases. This CDR3 is 15 amino acids long.

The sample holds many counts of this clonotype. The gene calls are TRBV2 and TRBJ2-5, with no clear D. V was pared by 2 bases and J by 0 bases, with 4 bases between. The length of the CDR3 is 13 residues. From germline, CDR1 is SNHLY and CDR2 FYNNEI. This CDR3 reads CASSEPNQETQYF. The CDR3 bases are TGTGCCAGCAGTGAACCCAACCAAGAGACCCAGTACTTC.

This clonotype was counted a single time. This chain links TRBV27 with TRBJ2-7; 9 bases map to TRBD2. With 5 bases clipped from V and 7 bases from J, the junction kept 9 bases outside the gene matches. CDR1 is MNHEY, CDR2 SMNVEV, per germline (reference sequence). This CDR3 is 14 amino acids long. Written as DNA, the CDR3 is TGTGCCAGCAGTCACACTAGCGGGCTGGGAGAGCAGTACTTC. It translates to CASSHTSGLGEQYF.

The CDR3 DNA reads as TGCGCCAGCAGCTTGGCCCTCGGGACAGGGTACACCGGGGAGCTGTTTTTT. Amino acid sequence: CASSLALGTGYTGELFF. The V call is TRBV5-1, the J call TRBJ2-2, with 9 bases fitting TRBD1. Germline CDR1 and CDR2: SGHRS and YFSETQ. Unmatched junction bases numbered 6, after V lost 0 bases and J lost 3 bases. The CDR3 runs to 17 residues.

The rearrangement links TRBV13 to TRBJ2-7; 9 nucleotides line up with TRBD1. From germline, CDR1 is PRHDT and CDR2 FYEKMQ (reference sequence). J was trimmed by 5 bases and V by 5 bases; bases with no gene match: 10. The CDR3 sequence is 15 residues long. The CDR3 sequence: CASSSRDRVLHEQYF. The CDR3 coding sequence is TGTGCCAGCAGCAGCCGGGACAGGGTTCTCCACGAGCAGTACTTC.